This T cell receptor beta chain was recovered during a study of blood T cell repertoires in COVID-19. Measured with immunoSEQ multiplex PCR; TCRdb has only the in-frame clones, and not every one. The profile shows roughly 230,000 clones, roughly 87% of them singletons. The germline gives CDR1 SGHRS, CDR2 YFSETQ. CDR3 length equals 16 residues. V shed 3 bases and J 4 bases; nucleotides not matched to a gene: 9. The TCR originated in a man younger than 40 in a cohort exposed to, infected with or recovered from COVID-19 (not recorded which). The chain has TRBV5-1 and TRBJ2-1; 8 nucleotides align to TRBD1. Sequencing was done on a sample of PBMCs or T cells enriched from blood (not recorded which). DNA for the CDR3: TGCGCCAGCAGCTCCACCGGGACAGGCATATACAATGAGCAGTTCTTC. Protein product: CASSSTGTGIYNEQFF.